This entry describes one TCR beta chain. The antigen is not known. Primers: 60 Vbeta forward and 13 Jbeta reverse. Sequencing used immunoSEQ multiplex PCR; TCRdb keeps in-frame clones, though not all of them. The sample consists of about 140,000 clones, 60% to 80% of them appearing once. The data originate from a study of cytomegalovirus exposure and HLA in healthy donors. Whole-study results and caveats: As a later analysis showed, a missense DCLRE1C variant was linked to trimming of TCR beta V- and J-genes.

Germline lookup yields CDR1 SEHNR and CDR2 FQNEAQ (reference sequence). J gave up 8 bases and V 2 bases, and 7 bases lay outside the gene matches. CDR3 length: 15 residues. This TCR derives from a woman aged 25-40 years in good health and CMV-seronegative. The sample taken for sequencing was PBMCs. The genes are TRBV7-9 and TRBJ2-1, with 9 positions matching TRBD2. The CDR3 protein is CASSLNLAGRDEQFF. The CDR3, as DNA: TGTGCCAGCAGCTTAAACCTAGCGGGGAGGGATGAGCAGTTCTTC.